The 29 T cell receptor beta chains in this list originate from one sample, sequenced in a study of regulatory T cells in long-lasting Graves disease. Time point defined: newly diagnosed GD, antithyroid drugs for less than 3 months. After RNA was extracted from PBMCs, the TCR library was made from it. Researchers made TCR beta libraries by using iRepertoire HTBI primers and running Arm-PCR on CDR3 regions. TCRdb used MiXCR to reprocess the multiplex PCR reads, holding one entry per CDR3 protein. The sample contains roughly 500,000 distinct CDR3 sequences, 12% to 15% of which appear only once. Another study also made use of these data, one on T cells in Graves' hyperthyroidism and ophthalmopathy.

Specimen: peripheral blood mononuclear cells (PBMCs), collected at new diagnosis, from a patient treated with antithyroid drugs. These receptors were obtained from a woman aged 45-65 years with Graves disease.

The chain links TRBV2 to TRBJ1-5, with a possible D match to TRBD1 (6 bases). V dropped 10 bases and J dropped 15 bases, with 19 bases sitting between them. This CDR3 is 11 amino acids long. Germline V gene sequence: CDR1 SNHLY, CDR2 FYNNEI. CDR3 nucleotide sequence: TGTGCCACAGGGGACGGGACTTCCTGGCATTTT. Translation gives CATGDGTSWHF.

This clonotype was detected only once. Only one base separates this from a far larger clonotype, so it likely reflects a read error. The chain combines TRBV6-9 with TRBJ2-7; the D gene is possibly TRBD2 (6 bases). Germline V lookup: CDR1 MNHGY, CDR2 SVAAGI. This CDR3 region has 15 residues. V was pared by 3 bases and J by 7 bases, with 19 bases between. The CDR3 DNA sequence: TGTGCCAGCAGTTACCCAGGGACTGACTATAGGGAGCAGTACTTC. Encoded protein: CASSYPGTDYREQYF.

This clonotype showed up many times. DNA of the CDR3: TGTGCCAGCAGCCAAGGCAACAGGGCCGTGCTCTTCAGGGAGACCCAGTACTTC. As protein: CASSQGNRAVLFRETQYF. This chain connects TRBV3-1 to TRBJ2-5, with TRBD1 as a possible D gene (6 bases). The V gene lost 1 base and the J gene lost 5 bases, with 23 bases spanning the gap. The CDR3 has 18 amino acids. Germline V gene data show CDR1 as LGHDT and CDR2 as YNNKEL (reference sequence).

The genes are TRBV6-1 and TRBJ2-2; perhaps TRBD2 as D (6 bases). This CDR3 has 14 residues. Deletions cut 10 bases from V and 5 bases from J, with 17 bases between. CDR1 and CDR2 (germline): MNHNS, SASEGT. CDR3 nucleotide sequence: TGTGCCACCCTTAGGTCAGGGACTACCGGGGAGCTGTTTTTT. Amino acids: CATLRSGTTGELFF.

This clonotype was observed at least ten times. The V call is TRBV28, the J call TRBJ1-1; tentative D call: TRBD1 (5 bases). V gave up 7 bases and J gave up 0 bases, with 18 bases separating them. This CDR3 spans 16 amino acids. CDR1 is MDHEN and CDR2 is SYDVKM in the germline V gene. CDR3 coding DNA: TGTGCCAGCATAAAACCGGGACTGACAGTGAACACTGAAGCTTTCTTT. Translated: CASIKPGLTVNTEAFF.

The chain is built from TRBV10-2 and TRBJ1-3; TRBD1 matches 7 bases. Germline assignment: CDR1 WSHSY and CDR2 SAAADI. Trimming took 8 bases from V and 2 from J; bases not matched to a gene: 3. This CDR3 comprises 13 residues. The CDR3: CASGQVAGNTIYF. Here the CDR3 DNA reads TGCGCCAGCGGACAGGTGGCTGGAAACACCATATATTTT.

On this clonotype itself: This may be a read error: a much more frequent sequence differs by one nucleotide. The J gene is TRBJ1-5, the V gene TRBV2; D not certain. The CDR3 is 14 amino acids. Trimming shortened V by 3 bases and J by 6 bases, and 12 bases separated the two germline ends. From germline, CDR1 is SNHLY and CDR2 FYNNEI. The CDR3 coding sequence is TGTGCCAGCAGTGAGTCGGGGAATATTCAGCCCCAGCATTTT. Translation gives CASSESGNIQPQHF.

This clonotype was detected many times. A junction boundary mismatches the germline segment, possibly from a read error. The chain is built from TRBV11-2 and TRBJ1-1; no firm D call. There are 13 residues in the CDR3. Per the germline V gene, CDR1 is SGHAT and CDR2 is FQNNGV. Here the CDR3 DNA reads TGTGCCAGCAGCTTAGAGGAGAACACTGAAGTTTTCTTT. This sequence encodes CASSLEENTEVFF.

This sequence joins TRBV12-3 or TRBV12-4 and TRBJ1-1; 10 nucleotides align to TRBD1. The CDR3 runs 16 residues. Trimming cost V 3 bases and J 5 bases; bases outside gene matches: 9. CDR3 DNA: TGTGCCAGCAGTTTGGGACAGGGGTTGACTTGGACTGAAGCTTTCTTT. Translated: CASSLGQGLTWTEAFF.

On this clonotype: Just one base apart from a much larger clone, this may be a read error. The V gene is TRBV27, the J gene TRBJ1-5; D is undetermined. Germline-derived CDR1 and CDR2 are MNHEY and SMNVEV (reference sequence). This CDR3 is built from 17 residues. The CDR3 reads CASSSQAARYSNQPRHF. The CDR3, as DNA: TGTGCCAGCAGTTCCCAGGCGGCTCGATATAGCAATCAGCCCCGGCATTTT.

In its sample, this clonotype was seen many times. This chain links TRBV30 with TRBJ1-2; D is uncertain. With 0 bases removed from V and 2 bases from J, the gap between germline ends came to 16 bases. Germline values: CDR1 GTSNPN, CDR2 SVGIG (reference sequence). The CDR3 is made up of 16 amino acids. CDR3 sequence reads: CAWSVPSANLNYGYTF. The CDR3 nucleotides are TGTGCCTGGAGTGTCCCGTCAGCCAACTTAAACTATGGCTACACCTTC.

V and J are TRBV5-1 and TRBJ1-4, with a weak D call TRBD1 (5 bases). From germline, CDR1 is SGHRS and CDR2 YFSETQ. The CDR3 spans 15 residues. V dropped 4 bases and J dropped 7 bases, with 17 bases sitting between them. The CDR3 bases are TGCGCCAGCAGCCGGGGCCCCTCGGGGAGTGAAAAACTGTTTTTT. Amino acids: CASSRGPSGSEKLFF.

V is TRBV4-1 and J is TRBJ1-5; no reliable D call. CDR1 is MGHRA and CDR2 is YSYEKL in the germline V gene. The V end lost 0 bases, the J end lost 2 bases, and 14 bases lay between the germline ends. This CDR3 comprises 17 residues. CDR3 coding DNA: TGCGCCAGCAGCCAAGATATCCTGAGTAATGGCAATCAGCCCCAGCATTTT. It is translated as CASSQDILSNGNQPQHF.

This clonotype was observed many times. The CDR3: CASSRGGAGLNEQFF. As DNA, the CDR3 is TGTGCCAGCAGCCGGGGTGGGGCGGGGCTGAATGAGCAGTTCTTC. The genes are TRBV11-2 and TRBJ2-1, with a weak D call TRBD2 (6 bases). Looked up from germline, CDR1 is SGHAT and CDR2 is FQNNGV. Trimming left V 5 bases short and J 7 bases short, with 18 bases between. The CDR3 totals 15 residues.

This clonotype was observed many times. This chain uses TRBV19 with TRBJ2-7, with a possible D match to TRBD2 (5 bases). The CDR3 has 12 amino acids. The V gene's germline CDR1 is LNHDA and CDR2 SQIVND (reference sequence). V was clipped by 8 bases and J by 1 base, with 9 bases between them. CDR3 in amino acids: CASRGPSYEQYF. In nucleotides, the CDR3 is TGTGCCAGTCGCGGGCCATCCTACGAGCAGTACTTC.

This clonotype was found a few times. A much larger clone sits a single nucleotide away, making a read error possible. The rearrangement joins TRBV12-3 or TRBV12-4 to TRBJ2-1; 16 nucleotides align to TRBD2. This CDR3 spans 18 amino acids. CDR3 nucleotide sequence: TGTGCCAGCAGTTTAGGGGGACTAGCGGGAGGGCGCTACAATGAGCAGATCTTC. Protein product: CASSLGGLAGGRYNEQIF.

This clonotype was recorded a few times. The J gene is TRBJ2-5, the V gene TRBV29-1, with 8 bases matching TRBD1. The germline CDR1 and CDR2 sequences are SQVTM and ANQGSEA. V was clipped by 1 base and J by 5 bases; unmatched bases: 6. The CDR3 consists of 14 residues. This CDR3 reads CSVEVQGAEETQYF. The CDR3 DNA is TGCAGCGTTGAAGTTCAGGGGGCCGAGGAGACCCAGTACTTC. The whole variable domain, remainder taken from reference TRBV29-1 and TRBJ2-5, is SAVISQKPSRDICQRGTSLTIQCQVDSQVTMMFWYRQQPGQSLTLIATANQGSEATYESGFVIDKFPISRPNLTFSTLTVSNMSPEDSSIYLCSVEVQGAEETQYFGPGTRLLVL.

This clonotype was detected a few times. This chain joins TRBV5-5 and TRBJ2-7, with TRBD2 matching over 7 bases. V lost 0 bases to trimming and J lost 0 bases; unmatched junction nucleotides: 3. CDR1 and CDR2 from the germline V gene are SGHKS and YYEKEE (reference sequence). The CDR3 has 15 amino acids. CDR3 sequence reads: CASSLVLADSYEQYF. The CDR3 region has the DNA TGTGCCAGCAGCTTGGTCCTAGCGGACTCCTACGAGCAGTACTTC.

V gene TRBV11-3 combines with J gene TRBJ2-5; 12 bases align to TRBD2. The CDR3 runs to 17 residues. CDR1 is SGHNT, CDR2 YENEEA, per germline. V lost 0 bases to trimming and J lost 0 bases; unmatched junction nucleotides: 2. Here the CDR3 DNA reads TGTGCCAGCAGCTTAGAGTGGACTAGCGGGGACCAAGAGACCCAGTACTTC. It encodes CASSLEWTSGDQETQYF.

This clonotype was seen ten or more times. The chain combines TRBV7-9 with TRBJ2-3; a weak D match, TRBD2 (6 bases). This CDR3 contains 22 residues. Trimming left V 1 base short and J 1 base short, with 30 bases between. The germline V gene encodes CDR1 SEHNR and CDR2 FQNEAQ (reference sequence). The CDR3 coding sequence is TGTGCCAGCAGCTTAGGGGGCGCTATCCGGGACCCTCGGAGGGTCCGCACAGATACGCAGTATTTT. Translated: CASSLGGAIRDPRRVRTDTQYF. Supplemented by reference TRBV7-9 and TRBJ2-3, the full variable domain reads DTGVSQNPRHKITKRGQNVTFRCDPISEHNRLYWYRQTLGQGPEFLTYFQNEAQLEKSRLLSDRFSAERPKGSFSTLEIQRTEQGDSAMYLCASSLGGAIRDPRRVRTDTQYFGPGTRLTVL.

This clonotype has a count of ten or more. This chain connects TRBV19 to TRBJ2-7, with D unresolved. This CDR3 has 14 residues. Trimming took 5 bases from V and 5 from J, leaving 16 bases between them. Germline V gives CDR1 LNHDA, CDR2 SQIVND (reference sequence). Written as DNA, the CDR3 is TGTGCCAGTAGTGACAACTCAAATCCCCACGAGCAGTACTTC. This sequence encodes CASSDNSNPHEQYF.

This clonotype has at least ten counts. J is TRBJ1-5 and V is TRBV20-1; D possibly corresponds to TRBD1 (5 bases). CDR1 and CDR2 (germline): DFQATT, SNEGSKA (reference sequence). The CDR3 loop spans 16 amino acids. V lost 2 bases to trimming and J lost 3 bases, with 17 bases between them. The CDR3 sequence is CSARKHWRQINQPQHF. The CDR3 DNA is TGCAGTGCTAGAAAGCACTGGAGACAGATCAATCAGCCCCAGCATTTT.

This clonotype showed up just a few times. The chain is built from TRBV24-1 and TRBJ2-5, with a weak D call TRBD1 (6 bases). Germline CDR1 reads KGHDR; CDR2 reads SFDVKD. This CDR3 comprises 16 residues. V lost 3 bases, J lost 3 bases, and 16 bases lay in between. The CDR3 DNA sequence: TGTGCCACCAGTGATCGTGACAGGAGGTCCAAAGAGACCCAGTACTTC. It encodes CATSDRDRRSKETQYF.

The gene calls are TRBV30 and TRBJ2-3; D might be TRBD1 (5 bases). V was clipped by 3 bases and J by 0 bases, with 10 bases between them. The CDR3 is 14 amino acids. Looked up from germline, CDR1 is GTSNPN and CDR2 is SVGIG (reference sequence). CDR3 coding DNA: TGTGCCTGGAGCCTAGGGGCTAGCACAGATACGCAGTATTTT. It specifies CAWSLGASTDTQYF.

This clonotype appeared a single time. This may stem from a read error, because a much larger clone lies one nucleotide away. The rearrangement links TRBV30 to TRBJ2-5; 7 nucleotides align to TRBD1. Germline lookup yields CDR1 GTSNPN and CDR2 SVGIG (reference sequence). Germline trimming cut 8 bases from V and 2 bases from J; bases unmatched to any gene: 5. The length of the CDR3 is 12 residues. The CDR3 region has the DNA TGTGCCCGGACGGGACAGCAAGAGACCCAGTACTTC. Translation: CARTGQQETQYF.

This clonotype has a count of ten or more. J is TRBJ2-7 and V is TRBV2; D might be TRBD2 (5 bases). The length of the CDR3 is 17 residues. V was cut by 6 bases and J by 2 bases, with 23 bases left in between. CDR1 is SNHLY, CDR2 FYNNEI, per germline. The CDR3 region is CASRLLPEQGGTYEQYF. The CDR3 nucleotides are TGTGCCAGCAGGCTCCTCCCGGAGCAAGGAGGAACCTACGAGCAGTACTTC.

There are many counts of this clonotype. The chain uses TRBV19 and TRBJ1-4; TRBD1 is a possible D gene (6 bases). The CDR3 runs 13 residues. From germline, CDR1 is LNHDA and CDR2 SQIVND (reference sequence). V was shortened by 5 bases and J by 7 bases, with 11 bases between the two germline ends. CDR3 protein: CASSSGALEKLFF. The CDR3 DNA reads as TGTGCCAGTAGTTCGGGGGCACTTGAAAAACTGTTTTTT.

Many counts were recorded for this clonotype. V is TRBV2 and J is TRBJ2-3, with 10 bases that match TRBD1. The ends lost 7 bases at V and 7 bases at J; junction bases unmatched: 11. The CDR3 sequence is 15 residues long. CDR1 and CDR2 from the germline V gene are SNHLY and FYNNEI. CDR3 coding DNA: TGTGCCAGCAACCCCGGGACAGGGGAAATAAATACGCAGTATTTT. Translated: CASNPGTGEINTQYF.

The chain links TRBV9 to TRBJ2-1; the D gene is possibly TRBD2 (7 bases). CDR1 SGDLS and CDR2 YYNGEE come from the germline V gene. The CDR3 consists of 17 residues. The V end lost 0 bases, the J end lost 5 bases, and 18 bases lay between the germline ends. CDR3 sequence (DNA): TGTGCCAGCAGCGTAGTAGGGGGGGGGCAGACCCACAATGAGCAGTTCTTC. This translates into CASSVVGGGQTHNEQFF.